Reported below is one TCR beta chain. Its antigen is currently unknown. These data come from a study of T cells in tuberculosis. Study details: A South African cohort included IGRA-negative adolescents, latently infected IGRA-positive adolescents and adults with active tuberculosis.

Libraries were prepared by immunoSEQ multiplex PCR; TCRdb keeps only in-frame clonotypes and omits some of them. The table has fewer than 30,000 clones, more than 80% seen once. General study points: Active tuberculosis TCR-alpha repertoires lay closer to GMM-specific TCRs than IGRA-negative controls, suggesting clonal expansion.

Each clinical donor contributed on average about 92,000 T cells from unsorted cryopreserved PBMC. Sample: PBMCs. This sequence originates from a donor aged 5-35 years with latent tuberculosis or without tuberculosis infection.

CDR3 coding DNA: TGTGCCAGCAGTTTATCAGGATACAATGAGCAGTTCTTC. As protein: CASSLSGYNEQFF. This chain joins TRBV28 and TRBJ2-1; D uncertain. Per the germline V gene, CDR1 is MDHEN and CDR2 is SYDVKM. The V and J ends lost 1 base and 4 bases respectively, with 5 bases between them. The CDR3 totals 13 residues.